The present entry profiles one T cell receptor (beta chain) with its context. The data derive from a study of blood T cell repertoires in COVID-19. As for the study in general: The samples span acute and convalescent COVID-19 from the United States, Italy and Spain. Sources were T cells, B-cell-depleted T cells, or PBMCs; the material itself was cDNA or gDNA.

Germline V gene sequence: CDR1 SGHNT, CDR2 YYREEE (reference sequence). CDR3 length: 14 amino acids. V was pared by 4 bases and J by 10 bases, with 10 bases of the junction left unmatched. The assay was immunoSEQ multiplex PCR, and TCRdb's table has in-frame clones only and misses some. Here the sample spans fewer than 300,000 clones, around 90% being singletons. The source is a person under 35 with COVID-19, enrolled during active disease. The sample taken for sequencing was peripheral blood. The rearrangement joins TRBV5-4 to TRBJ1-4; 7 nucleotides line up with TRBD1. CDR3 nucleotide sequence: TGTGCCAGCAGCCTTGACAGGGCTCGGGGAAAACTGTTTTTT. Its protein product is CASSLDRARGKLFF.